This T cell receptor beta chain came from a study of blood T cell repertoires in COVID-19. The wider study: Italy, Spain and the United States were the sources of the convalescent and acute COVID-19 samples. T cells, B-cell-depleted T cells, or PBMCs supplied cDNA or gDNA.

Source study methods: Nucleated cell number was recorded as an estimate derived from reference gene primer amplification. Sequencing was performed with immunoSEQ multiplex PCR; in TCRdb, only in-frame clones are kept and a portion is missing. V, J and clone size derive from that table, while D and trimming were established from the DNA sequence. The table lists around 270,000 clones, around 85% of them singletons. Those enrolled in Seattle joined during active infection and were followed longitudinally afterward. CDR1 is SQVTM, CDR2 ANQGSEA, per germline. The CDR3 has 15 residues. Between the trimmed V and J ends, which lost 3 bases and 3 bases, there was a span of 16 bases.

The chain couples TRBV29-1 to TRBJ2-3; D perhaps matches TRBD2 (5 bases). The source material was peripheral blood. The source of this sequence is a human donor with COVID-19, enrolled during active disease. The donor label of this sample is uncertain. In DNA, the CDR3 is TGCAGCGTTGAGAATTTGCGGGTCGGTACAGATACGCAGTATTTT. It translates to CSVENLRVGTDTQYF.